Below, one TCR beta chain is given with its context. The antigen is undetermined. A 200 ng quantity of DNA, 25,000 to 30,000 T cell genomes, went into the sorted-subset replicate PCRs. Produced via immunoSEQ multiplex PCR; TCRdb's table is partial and in-frame only. The sample holds 2 million to 2.5 million clones, roughly 95% seen once. Researchers partitioned CD4+ cells into CD45RA+ naive and CD45RA-negative memory subsets. This entry belongs to a study of shared clonotypes between healthy human individuals. Study overall: The cohort had two women and a few men, ages 18 to 49.

Points from the study as a whole: Unshared clonotypes carried lower generation probabilities than those common to all four donors.

The V segment lost 4 bases and the J segment 3 bases; nucleotides outside the gene matches: 10. The CDR3 sequence is 16 residues long. Germline CDR1 reads SGHAT; CDR2 reads FQNNGV. The rearrangement links TRBV11-2 to TRBJ1-1, with 8 bases fitting TRBD1. What was sequenced was naive CD4+ T cells sorted from blood. Subset described: CD45RA+ positively selected. The clonotype was recovered from a man in his late teens or twenties in good health. CDR3 in amino acids: CASSYEGTGGDTEAFF. CDR3 sequence (DNA): TGTGCCAGCAGCTACGAAGGAACAGGGGGGGACACTGAAGCTTTCTTT.